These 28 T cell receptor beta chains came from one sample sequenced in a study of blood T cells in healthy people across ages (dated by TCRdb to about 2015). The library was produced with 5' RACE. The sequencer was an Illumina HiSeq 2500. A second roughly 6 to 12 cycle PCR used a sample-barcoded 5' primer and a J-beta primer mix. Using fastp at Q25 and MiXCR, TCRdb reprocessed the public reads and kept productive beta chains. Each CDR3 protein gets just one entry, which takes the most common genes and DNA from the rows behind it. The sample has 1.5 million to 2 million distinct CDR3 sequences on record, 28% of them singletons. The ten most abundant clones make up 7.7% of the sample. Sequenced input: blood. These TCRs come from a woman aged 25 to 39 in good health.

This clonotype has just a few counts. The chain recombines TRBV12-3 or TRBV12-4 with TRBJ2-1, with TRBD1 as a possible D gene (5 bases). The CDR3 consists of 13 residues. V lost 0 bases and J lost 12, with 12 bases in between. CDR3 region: CASSLAQVSPQFF. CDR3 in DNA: TGTGCCAGCAGTTTAGCACAGGTCTCACCGCAGTTCTTC.

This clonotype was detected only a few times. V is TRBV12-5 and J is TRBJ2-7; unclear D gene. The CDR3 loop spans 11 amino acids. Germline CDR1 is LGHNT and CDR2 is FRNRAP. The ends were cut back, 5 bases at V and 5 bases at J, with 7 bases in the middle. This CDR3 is CASGPKDEQYF. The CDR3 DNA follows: TGTGCTAGTGGTCCGAAAGACGAGCAGTACTTC.

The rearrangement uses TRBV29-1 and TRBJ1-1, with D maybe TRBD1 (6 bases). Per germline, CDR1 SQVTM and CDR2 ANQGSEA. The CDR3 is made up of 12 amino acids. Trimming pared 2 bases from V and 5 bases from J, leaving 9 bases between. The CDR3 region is CSVEQGKTEAFF. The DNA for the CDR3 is TGCAGCGTTGAACAGGGGAAGACTGAAGCTTTCTTT.

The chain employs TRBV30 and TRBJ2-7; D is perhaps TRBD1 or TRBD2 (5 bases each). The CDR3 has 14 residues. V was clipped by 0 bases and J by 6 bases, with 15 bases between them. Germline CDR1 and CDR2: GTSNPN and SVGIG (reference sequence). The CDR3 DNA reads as TGTGCCTGGAGTGTCGGGGCTGGAGCCTGCGAGCAGTACTTC. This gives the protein CAWSVGAGACEQYF.

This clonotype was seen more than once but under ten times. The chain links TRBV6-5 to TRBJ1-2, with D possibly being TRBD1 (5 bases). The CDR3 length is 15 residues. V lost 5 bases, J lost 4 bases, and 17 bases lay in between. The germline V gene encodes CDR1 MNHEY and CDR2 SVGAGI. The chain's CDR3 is CASSPGGHIGYGYTF. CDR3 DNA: TGTGCCAGCAGTCCAGGCGGACATATTGGCTATGGCTACACCTTC.

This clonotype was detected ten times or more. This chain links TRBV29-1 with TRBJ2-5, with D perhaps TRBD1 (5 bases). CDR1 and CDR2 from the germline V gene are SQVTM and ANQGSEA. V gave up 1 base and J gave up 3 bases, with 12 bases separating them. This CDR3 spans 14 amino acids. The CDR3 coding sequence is TGCAGCGTTGAAGGACAGTTGAATAAAGAGACCCAGTACTTC. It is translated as CSVEGQLNKETQYF.

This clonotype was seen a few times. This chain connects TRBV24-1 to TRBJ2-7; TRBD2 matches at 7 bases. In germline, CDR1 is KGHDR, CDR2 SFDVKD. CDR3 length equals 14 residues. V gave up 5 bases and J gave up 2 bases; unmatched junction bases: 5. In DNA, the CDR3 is TGTGCCACCAGTGCATCTAGCGGAGCCTACGAGCAGTACTTC. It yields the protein CATSASSGAYEQYF.

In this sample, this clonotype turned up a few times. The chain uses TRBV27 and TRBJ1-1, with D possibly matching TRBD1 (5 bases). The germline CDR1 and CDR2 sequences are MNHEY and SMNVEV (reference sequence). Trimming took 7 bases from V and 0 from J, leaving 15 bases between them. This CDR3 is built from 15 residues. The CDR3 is CASTSIGTVNTEAFF. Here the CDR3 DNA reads TGTGCCAGCACCTCTATAGGGACGGTGAACACTGAAGCTTTCTTT.

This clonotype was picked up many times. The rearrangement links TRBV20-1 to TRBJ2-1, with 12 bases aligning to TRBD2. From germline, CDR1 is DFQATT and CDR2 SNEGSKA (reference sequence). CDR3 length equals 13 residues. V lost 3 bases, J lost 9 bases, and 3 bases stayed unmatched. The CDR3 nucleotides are TGCAGTGCTAGTCTAGCGGGAGGGGGTGAGCAGTTCTTC. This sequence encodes CSASLAGGGEQFF.

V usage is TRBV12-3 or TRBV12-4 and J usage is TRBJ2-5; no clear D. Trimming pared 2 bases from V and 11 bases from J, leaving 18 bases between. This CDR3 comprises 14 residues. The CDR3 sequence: CASSLSLGYNEQYF. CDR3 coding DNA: TGTGCCAGCAGTTTAAGTCTGGGCTACAATGAGCAGTACTTC.

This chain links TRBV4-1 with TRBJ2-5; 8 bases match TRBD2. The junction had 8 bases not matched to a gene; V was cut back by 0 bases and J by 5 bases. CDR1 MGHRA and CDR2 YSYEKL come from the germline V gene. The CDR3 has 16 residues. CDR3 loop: CASSQDLGGEGETQYF. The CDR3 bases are TGCGCCAGCAGCCAAGATCTCGGGGGGGAAGGGGAGACCCAGTACTTC.

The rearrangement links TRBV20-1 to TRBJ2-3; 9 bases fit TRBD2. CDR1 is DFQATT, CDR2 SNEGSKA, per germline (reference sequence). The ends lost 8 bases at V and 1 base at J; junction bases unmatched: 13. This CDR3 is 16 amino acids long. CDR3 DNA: TGCAGTACTTGCCCTCTGGCGGGAGGGGGCACAGATACGCAGTATTTT. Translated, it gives CSTCPLAGGGTDTQYF.

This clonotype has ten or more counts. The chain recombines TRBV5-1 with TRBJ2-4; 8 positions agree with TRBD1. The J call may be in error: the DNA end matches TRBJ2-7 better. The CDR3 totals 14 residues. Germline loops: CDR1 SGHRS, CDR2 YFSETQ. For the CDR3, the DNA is TGCGCCAGCACCACCGGGACAGGAACCTACGAGCAGTACTTC. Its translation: CASTTGTGTYEQYF.

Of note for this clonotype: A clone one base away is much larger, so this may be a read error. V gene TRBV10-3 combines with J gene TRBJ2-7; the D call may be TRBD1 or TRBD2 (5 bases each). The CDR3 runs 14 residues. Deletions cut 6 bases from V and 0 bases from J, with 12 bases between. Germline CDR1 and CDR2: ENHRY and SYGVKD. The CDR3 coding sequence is TGTGCCATCAGGGGGACCGACCACTCCTACGAGCAGTACTTC. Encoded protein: CAIRGTDHSYEQYF.

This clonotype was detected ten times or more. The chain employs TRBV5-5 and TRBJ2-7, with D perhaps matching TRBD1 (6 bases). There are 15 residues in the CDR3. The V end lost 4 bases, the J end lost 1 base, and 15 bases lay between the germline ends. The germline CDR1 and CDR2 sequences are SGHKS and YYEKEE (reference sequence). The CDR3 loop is CASSPQTGRSYEQYF. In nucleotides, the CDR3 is TGTGCCAGCAGCCCCCAGACAGGCAGGTCCTACGAGCAGTACTTC.

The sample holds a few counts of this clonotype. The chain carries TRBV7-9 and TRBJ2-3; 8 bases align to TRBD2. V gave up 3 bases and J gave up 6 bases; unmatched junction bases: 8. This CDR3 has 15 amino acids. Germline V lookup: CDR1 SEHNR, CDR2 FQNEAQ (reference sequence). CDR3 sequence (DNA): TGTGCCAGCAGCTTGAATAGCGGGGCCGCGGATACGCAGTATTTT. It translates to CASSLNSGAADTQYF.

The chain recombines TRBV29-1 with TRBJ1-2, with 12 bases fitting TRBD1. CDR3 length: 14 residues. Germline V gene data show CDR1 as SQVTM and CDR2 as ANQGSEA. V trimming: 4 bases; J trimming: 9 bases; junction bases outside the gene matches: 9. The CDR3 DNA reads TGCAGCGTTGTCCCGGGGGGACAGGGGGCGAGCTACACCTTC. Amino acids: CSVVPGGQGASYTF.

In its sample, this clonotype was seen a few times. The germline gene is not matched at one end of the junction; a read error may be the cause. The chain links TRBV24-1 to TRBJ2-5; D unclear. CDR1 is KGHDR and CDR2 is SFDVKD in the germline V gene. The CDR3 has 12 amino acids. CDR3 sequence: CATSDLHETPYF. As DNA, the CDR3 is TGTGCCACCAGTGATTTGCACGAGACCCCGTACTTC.

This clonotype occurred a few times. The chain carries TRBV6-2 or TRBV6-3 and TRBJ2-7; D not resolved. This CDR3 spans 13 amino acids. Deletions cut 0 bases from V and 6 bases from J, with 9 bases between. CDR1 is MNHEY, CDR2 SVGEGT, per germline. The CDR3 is CASSYSPSREQYF. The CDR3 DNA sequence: TGTGCCAGCAGTTACTCCCCCAGCCGCGAGCAGTACTTC.

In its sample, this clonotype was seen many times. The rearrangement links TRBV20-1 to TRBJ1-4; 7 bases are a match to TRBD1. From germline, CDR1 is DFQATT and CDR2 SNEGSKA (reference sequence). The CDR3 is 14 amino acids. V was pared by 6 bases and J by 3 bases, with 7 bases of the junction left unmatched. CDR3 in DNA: TGCAGTGCCCTAGGTCAGGGGGCTAATGAAAAACTGTTTTTT. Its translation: CSALGQGANEKLFF.

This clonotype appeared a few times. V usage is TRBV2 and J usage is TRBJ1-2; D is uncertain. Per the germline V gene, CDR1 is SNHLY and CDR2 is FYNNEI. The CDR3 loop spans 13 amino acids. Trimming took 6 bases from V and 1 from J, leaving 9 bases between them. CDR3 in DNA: TGTGCCAGCAGCGTCCTTATTAACTATGGCTACACCTTC. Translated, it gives CASSVLINYGYTF.

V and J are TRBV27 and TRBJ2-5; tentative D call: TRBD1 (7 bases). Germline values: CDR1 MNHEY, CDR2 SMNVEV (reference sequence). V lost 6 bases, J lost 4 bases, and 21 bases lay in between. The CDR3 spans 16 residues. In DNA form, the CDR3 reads TGTGCCAGCAGCTCCCCAGGAGGGGGCACGAGAGAGACCCAGTACTTC. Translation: CASSSPGGGTRETQYF.

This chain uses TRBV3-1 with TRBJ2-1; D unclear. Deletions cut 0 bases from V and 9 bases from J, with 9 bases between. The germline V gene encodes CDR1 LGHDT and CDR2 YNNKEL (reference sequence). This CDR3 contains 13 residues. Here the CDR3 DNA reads TGTGCCAGCAGCCAAGATGCGTATGGTGAGCAGTTCTTC. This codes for CASSQDAYGEQFF.

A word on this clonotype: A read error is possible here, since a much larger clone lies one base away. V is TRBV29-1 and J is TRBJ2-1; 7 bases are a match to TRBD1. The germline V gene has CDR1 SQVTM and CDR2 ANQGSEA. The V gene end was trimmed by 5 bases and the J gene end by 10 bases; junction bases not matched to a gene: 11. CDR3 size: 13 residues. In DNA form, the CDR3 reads TGCAGCGTTAAAACAGGGGCTGGGTACGAGCAGTTCTTC. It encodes CSVKTGAGYEQFF.

CDR3 loop: CATRRGQGGYEQYF. CDR3 coding DNA: TGTGCCACTAGGAGGGGACAGGGCGGATACGAGCAGTACTTC. The chain has TRBV2 and TRBJ2-7, with 9 bases fitting TRBD1. The CDR3 loop spans 14 amino acids. Germline V CDR1 and CDR2: SNHLY, FYNNEI. With V trimmed by 10 bases and J by 4 bases, 11 bases remained unmatched. The entire variable domain, with the rest obtained from reference TRBV2 and TRBJ2-7, is as follows: EPEVTQTPSHQVTQMGQEVILRCVPISNHLYFYWYRQILGQKVEFLVSFYNNEISEKSEIFDDQFSVERPDGSNFTLKIRSTKLEDSAMYFCATRRGQGGYEQYFGPGTRLTVT.

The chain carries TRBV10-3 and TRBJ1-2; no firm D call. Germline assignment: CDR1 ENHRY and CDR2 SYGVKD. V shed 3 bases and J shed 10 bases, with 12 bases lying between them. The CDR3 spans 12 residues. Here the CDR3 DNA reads TGTGCCATCAGTGAACAGAGTGAGTTCTACACCTTC. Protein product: CAISEQSEFYTF.

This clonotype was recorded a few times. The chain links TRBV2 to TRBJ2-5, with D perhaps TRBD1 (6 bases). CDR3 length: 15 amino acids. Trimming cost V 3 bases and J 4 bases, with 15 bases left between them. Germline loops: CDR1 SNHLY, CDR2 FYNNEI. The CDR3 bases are TGTGCCAGCAGTGACTCGGACAGATTAGGAGAGACCCAGTACTTC. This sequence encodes CASSDSDRLGETQYF.

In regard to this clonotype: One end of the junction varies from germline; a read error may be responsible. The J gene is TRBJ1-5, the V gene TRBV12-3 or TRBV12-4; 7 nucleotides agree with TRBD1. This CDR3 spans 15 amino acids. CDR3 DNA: TGTGCCAGCGGTTTAGGGGGCCTGAGCAATCAGCCCCAGCATTTT. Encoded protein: CASGLGGLSNQPQHF.